A single sample is the source of the 13 T cell receptor beta chains below, sequenced in a study of T-cell memory formation after mild COVID-19. TCRdb called the 5' RACE reads again in MiXCR, with one record for every CDR3 protein. The table records 450,000 to 650,000 distinct CDR3 sequences, roughly 20% of them present only once. The material sequenced was PBMCs or a T cell subset sorted from them (not recorded which). The receptors here all came from an adult woman who had mild COVID-19 (a few samples of this study predate the infection). Cell type and time point are not known.

This clonotype was observed many times. The J gene is TRBJ1-1, the V gene TRBV5-1; a weak D match, TRBD1 (5 bases). The germline V gene encodes CDR1 SGHRS and CDR2 YFSETQ. Trimming pared 4 bases from V and 6 bases from J, leaving 10 bases between. This CDR3 contains 12 residues. The DNA of the CDR3 is TGCGCCAGCAGCCTGGACACAGCTGAAGCTTTCTTT. This translates into CASSLDTAEAFF.

This clonotype was observed a handful of times. V and J are TRBV2 and TRBJ1-5, with D hard to call. Germline V gene data show CDR1 as SNHLY and CDR2 as FYNNEI. The V gene lost 3 bases and the J gene lost 6 bases, with 12 bases spanning the gap. The CDR3 length is 14 residues. The CDR3 spells CASSDLGVSQPQHF. The CDR3 DNA follows: TGTGCCAGCAGTGACTTGGGTGTTAGTCAGCCCCAGCATTTT.

The chain has TRBV3-1 and TRBJ2-2; 8 positions agree with TRBD2. V dropped 3 bases and J dropped 5; count of bases not matched to a gene: 2. Germline CDR1 is LGHDT and CDR2 is YNNKEL (reference sequence). The CDR3 sequence is 14 residues long. CDR3 bases: TGTGCCAGCAGCCATACTAGCGGTACCGGGGAGCTGTTTTTT. This translates into CASSHTSGTGELFF.

V and J are TRBV30 and TRBJ1-2, with D possibly matching TRBD1 (6 bases). The germline gives CDR1 GTSNPN, CDR2 SVGIG (reference sequence). The CDR3 sequence is 13 residues long. Trimming took off 1 base at V and 3 bases at J, with 9 bases between the two ends. The CDR3 protein is CAWSAQGDYGYTF. As DNA, the CDR3 is TGTGCCTGGAGTGCACAGGGCGACTATGGCTACACCTTC.

The table lists this clonotype with many counts. The rearrangement uses TRBV7-2 and TRBJ2-7; TRBD2 might be the D (9 bases). Deletions cut 4 bases from V and 6 bases from J, with 22 bases between. Per the germline V gene, CDR1 is SGHTA and CDR2 is FQGNSA. This CDR3 has 16 amino acids. The CDR3 bases are TGTGCCAGCAGCTACACAGGGGGAGGTAGCGGGAGCGAGCAGTACTTC. Translated: CASSYTGGGSGSEQYF.

This clonotype has more than one count but fewer than ten. The chain combines TRBV20-1 with TRBJ2-1, with D perhaps matching TRBD1 (6 bases). The CDR3 spans 13 residues. The V end lost 6 bases, the J end lost 4 bases, and 13 bases lay between the germline ends. The germline CDR1 and CDR2 sequences are DFQATT and SNEGSKA (reference sequence). CDR3 loop: CSASTGQYNEQFF. The CDR3 DNA is TGCAGTGCCTCAACAGGACAGTACAATGAGCAGTTCTTC.

This clonotype has ten or more counts. The chain combines TRBV7-9 with TRBJ1-1, with 9 bases fitting TRBD1. The CDR3 sequence is 16 residues long. J lost 0 bases, V lost 3 bases, and 5 bases had no gene match. CDR1 is SEHNR, CDR2 FQNEAQ, per germline (reference sequence). CDR3 nucleotides: TGTGCCAGCAGCTTGGGGACAGGGCCTGTGAACACTGAAGCTTTCTTT. As protein: CASSLGTGPVNTEAFF. Looking up the rest from reference TRBV7-9 and TRBJ1-1 gives the full variable domain: DTGVSQNPRHKITKRGQNVTFRCDPISEHNRLYWYRQTLGQGPEFLTYFQNEAQLEKSRLLSDRFSAERPKGSFSTLEIQRTEQGDSAMYLCASSLGTGPVNTEAFFGQGTRLTVV.

This clonotype has more than one count but fewer than ten. The chain combines TRBV7-9 with TRBJ1-2; 8 nucleotides agree with TRBD1. The V and J ends lost 3 bases and 7 bases, in that order; junction bases with no gene match: 4. Per germline, CDR1 SEHNR and CDR2 FQNEAQ (reference sequence). The CDR3 is made up of 13 amino acids. The CDR3 spells CASSLTGDSGYTF. The DNA of the CDR3 is TGTGCCAGCAGCTTGACAGGGGACTCTGGCTACACCTTC. The full variable domain, in which reference TRBV7-9 and TRBJ1-2 provide the parts outside the CDR3, is DTGVSQNPRHKITKRGQNVTFRCDPISEHNRLYWYRQTLGQGPEFLTYFQNEAQLEKSRLLSDRFSAERPKGSFSTLEIQRTEQGDSAMYLCASSLTGDSGYTFGSGTRLTVV.

This clonotype was counted ten times or more. CDR3 in DNA: TGCGCCAGCAGCTTGCCGGCGGGACAGGGGTCCACTGAAGCTTTCTTT. It encodes CASSLPAGQGSTEAFF. The chain links TRBV5-1 to TRBJ1-1; 10 positions agree with TRBD1. Germline CDR1 and CDR2: SGHRS and YFSETQ. The ends lost 1 base at V and 4 bases at J; junction bases unmatched: 7. This CDR3 spans 16 amino acids. The variable domain in full, with the rest retrieved from reference TRBV5-1 and TRBJ1-1, is KAGVTQTPRYLIKTRGQQVTLSCSPISGHRSVSWYQQTPGQGLQFLFEYFSETQRNKGNFPGRFSGRQFSNSRSEMNVSTLELGDSALYLCASSLPAGQGSTEAFFGQGTRLTVV.

The chain carries TRBV24-1 and TRBJ2-1; D is possibly TRBD1 (7 bases). Germline CDR1 is KGHDR and CDR2 is SFDVKD. CDR3 size: 15 residues. V lost 2 bases and J lost 8, with 15 bases in between. The CDR3 region is CATSDSAGGTDEQFF. The CDR3 DNA reads as TGTGCCACCAGTGATTCGGCAGGGGGGACGGATGAGCAGTTCTTC.

The chain is built from TRBV10-3 and TRBJ2-2; D not certain. Looked up from germline, CDR1 is ENHRY and CDR2 is SYGVKD. V lost 0 bases to trimming and J lost 1 base, with 18 bases between them. CDR3 length equals 19 residues. The CDR3 spells CAISESSMVQPVNTGELFF. CDR3 coding DNA: TGTGCCATCAGTGAGTCGTCAATGGTACAGCCGGTGAACACCGGGGAGCTGTTTTTT.

J is TRBJ1-4 and V is TRBV12-3 or TRBV12-4, with D uncertain. V lost 5 bases and J 5 bases, leaving 15 bases between the germline ends. The CDR3 spans 15 residues. As DNA, the CDR3 is TGTGCCAGCAGTCCTCCCGGGAGCCGGAATGAAAAACTGTTTTTT. This encodes CASSPPGSRNEKLFF.

This clonotype occurred a few times. This sequence joins TRBV4-2 and TRBJ1-6; the D gene is possibly TRBD1 (5 bases). V was pared by 0 bases and J by 5 bases, with 14 bases between. Germline V gene sequence: CDR1 LGHNA, CDR2 YNFKEQ. This CDR3 is built from 17 residues. In DNA, the CDR3 is TGTGCCAGCAGCCAAGATGCGGGGGGAGGTCATAATTCACCCCTCCACTTT. This codes for CASSQDAGGGHNSPLHF.